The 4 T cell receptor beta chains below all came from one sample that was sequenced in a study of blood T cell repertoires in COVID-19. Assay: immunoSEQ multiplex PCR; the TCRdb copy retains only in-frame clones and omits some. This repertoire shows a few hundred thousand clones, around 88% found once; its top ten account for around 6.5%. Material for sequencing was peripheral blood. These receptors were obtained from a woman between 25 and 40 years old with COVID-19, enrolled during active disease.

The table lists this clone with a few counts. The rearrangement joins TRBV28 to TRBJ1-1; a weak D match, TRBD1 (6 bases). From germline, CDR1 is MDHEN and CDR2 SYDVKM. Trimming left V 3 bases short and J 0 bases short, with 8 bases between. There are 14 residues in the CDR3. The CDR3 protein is CASSFGQLNTEAFF. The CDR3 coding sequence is TGTGCCAGCAGTTTCGGACAGTTGAACACTGAAGCTTTCTTT.

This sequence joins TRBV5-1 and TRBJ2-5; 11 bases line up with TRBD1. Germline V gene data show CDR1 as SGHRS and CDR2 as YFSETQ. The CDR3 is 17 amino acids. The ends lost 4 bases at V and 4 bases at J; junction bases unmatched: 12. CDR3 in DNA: TGCGCCAGCAGCCTGGCTTCCGGGACAGGGGGGCGAGAGACCCAGTACTTC. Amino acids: CASSLASGTGGRETQYF.

As DNA, the CDR3 is TGTGCCAGCAGCCCCGACGGGGGGGGCACTGAAGCTTTCTTT. The encoded protein is CASSPDGGGTEAFF. J is TRBJ1-1 and V is TRBV9; D is possibly TRBD1 (5 bases). Germline loops: CDR1 SGDLS, CDR2 YYNGEE. V gave up 4 bases and J gave up 4 bases, with 14 bases separating them. The CDR3 consists of 14 residues.

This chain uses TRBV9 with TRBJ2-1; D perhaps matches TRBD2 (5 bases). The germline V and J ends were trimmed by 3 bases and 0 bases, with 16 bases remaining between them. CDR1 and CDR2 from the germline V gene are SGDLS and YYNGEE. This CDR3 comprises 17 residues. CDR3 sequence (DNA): TGTGCCAGCAGCGCTGGGAGCGAACTAATCTCCTACAATGAGCAGTTCTTC. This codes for CASSAGSELISYNEQFF. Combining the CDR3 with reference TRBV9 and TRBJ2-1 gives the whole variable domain DSGVTQTPKHLITATGQRVTLRCSPRSGDLSVYWYQQSLDQGLQFLIQYYNGEERAKGNILERFSAQQFPDLHSELNLSSLELGDSALYFCASSAGSELISYNEQFFGPGTRLTVL.